The 5 T cell receptor beta chains below were found in one sample sequenced in a study of blood T cell repertoires in COVID-19 (dated by TCRdb to the early 2020s). Library construction relied on the immunoSEQ multiplex PCR assay. TCRdb provides this immuneACCESS table in a form limited to in-frame rearrangements. Some clones are lacking; in checked studies, under half of them reflect an unresolved V gene, and why the rest are absent is not known. The sample table holds about 300,000 clones, of which roughly 87% were seen once. 13% of the sample lies in the top ten. The specimen was peripheral blood. Receptors originate from a human donor in a cohort sampled during active COVID-19.

In DNA form, the CDR3 reads TGCGCCAGCAGCTTGGCAGGGGGCGGATCACCCCTCCACTTT. Residues: CASSLAGGGSPLHF. The V gene is TRBV5-1, the J gene TRBJ1-6; 8 bases are shared with TRBD1. The V and J ends lost 0 bases and 10 bases, in that order; junction bases with no gene match: 3. This CDR3 contains 14 residues. From germline, CDR1 is SGHRS and CDR2 YFSETQ.

V usage is TRBV18 and J usage is TRBJ1-5; D is ambiguous. The CDR3 has 15 amino acids. From germline, CDR1 is KGHSH and CDR2 LQKENI. The V gene lost 4 bases and the J gene lost 0 bases, with 10 bases spanning the gap. CDR3 sequence: CASSLLADSNQPQHF. DNA for the CDR3: TGTGCCAGCTCACTATTAGCTGATAGCAATCAGCCCCAGCATTTT.

The chain recombines TRBV14 with TRBJ1-1; 8 nucleotides line up with TRBD1. V dropped 5 bases and J dropped 4; count of bases not matched to a gene: 9. The CDR3 length is 15 residues. CDR1 and CDR2 from the germline V gene are SGHDN and FVKESK. CDR3 bases: TGTGCCAGCAGCAAACATTTAACAGGGGGCACTGAAGCTTTCTTT. Amino acids: CASSKHLTGGTEAFF.

V and J are TRBV6-6 and TRBJ2-5, with TRBD1 as a possible D gene (5 bases). Trimming shortened V by 8 bases and J by 4 bases, and 26 bases separated the two germline ends. The CDR3 loop spans 17 amino acids. Germline assignment: CDR1 MNHNY and CDR2 SVGAGI (reference sequence). CDR3 in DNA: TGTGCCAGCGGTCCAGACTTCAAAACAGGTAGAGGAGAGACCCAGTACTTC. It yields the protein CASGPDFKTGRGETQYF.

The chain has TRBV28 and TRBJ2-7; D is perhaps TRBD2 (6 bases). Germline CDR1 is MDHEN and CDR2 is SYDVKM. V dropped 2 bases and J dropped 3 bases, with 11 bases sitting between them. The CDR3 sequence is 14 residues long. The CDR3 DNA reads as TGTGCCAGCAGTTTAAATGGCGGGATCTACGAGCAGTACTTC. This translates into CASSLNGGIYEQYF.